This T cell receptor (beta chain) was recorded in a study of graft-versus-host responses after intestinal transplantation (dated by TCRdb to the early 2020s). About the full investigation: The transplants that recipients received were multivisceral, liver-intestinal, or isolated intestinal. Every recipient was given anti-thymocyte globulin induction, then maintenance tacrolimus and steroids for around three years. After intestinal transplantation, graft-versus-host and host-versus-graft alloreactive T cell clones were followed in the graft, circulation and bone marrow using bulk TCR-beta CDR3 sequencing. To identify alloreactive clones, pre-transplant mixed lymphocyte reaction products were sequenced and compared with unstimulated pre-transplant donor and recipient T cells. Of the roughly 26 intestinal transplant recipients enrolled in the cohort, one of whom was a retransplant, 3 patients without pretransplant specimens were excluded. Donor T cell macrochimerism was defined as a peak of at least 4% donor T cells among recipient peripheral blood mononuclear cells. Rather than being sequenced by the commercial service, samples from a few later patients were sequenced in-house on an Illumina MiSeq and processed with MiXCR.

General conclusions and limits of the study: Early after transplant, peak levels of circulating GvH clones were associated with declines in HvG clones. Conclusions were limited by the relatively low number and heterogeneity of intestinal transplant patients. In the allografts of patients with donor T cell macrochimerism, GvH to HvG T cell clonal ratios were high. GvH clones turned up in recipient bone marrow, with some appearing earlier in ileal mucosa or blood, a pattern consistent with an intestinal mucosal origin.

Trimming accounts for 6 bases at V and 2 bases at J, while the number of junction bases matched to no gene is 4. CDR1 and CDR2 were assigned from the germline V gene (reference sequence) as WNHNN and SYGVQD. The CDR3 runs 14 amino acids, cysteine and phenylalanine included. Only the CDR3 region is kept as DNA, spanning 42 bases read in frame from base 1. The meaning of the sample's time point label: cells obtained before transplantation from donor or recipient. CD3+CD4+ and CD3+CD8+ populations were FACS-sorted from unstimulated pre-transplant donor and recipient cells taken from spleen or lymph nodes. This clone showed up just once. Its binding antigen is unknown. Per-base qualities were not stored, and no clone one base away is much larger. The library was obtained by the immunoSEQ multiplex PCR assay. For most patients, genomic DNA was isolated using the Qiagen DNeasy Blood and Tissue Kit and was shipped frozen to Adaptive Biotechnologies for TCR sequencing. High-throughput TCR-beta CDR3 sequencing of genomic DNA from most patients was performed by Adaptive Biotechnologies. The paper's data handling went like this. TCR sequencing data were retrieved from Adaptive's ImmunoSEQ software for 15 to 20 patients, whereas a few other patients were processed with MiXCR and VDJtools. To correct CD4 versus CD8 sorting errors, any sequence found in both subsets at a frequency ratio below 5:1 was removed. CDR3 nucleotide sequences shared between donor and recipient were removed because their origin could not be assigned. Alloreactive clones required at least 2-fold expansion over unstimulated cells and minimum CFSE-low frequency of 0.002% (template counts) or 0.001% (read counts). Clones were considered mappable if detected in sequenced pre-transplant spleen, lymph node, or MLR CFSE-low populations of the donor or recipient. The cumulative frequency of alloreactive clones was calculated as a percentage of all sequences, weighted by copy number. TCRdb retrieved this table from immuneACCESS and kept in-frame rearrangements only. Not all clones are present; in checked studies, unresolved V genes account for under half, and no reason is known for the remainder. V, J and clone size are taken as reported in that table, and D and trimming were inferred from the DNA itself. The sample contains 100,000 or so clones, roughly 87% of them found a single time. The ten largest clonotypes hold roughly 0.95% of the sample.

This sample comprised unstimulated CD4+ T cells sorted from spleen or lymph node cells, obtained before transplant. This clonotype was sampled from a human donor who was the organ donor for an intestinal transplant. The V and J segments used are TRBV10-1 and TRBJ2-5; the central 9 bases match TRBD2. CDR3 protein: CASRASGDQETQYF. In nucleotide form, the sequence is TGCGCCAGCAGGGCTAGCGGGGATCAAGAGACCCAGTACTTC.